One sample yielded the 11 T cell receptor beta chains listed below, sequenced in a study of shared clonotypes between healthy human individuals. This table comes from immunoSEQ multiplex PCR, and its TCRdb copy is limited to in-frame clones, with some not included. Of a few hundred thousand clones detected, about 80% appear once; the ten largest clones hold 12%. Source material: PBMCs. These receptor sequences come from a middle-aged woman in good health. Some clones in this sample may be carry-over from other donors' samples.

The CDR3 nucleotides read TGTGCCACCAGGACGAGCGGGGGGGAGGAGACCCAGTACTTC. The encoded protein is CATRTSGGEETQYF. The chain combines TRBV15 with TRBJ2-5, with TRBD2 matching over 10 bases. Germline V gene sequence: CDR1 LNHNV, CDR2 YYDKDF (reference sequence). Unmatched junction bases numbered 6, after V lost 6 bases and J lost 5 bases. CDR3 size: 14 residues.

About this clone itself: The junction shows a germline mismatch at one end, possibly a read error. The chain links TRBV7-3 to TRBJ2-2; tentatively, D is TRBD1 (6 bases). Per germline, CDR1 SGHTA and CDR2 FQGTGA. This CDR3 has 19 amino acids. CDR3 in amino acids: CTSSLSPPGQITNTGELFF. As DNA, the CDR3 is TGTACCAGCAGCTTAAGCCCCCCCGGACAGATTACGAACACCGGGGAGCTGTTTTTT.

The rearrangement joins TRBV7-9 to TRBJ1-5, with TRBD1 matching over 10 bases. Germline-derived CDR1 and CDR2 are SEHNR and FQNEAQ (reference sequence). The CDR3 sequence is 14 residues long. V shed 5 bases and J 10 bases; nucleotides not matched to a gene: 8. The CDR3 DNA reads TGTGCCAGCAGCCTCGGGACAGGGGAGAGACCCCAGCATTTT. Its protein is CASSLGTGERPQHF. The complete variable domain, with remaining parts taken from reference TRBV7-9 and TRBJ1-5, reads DTGVSQNPRHKITKRGQNVTFRCDPISEHNRLYWYRQTLGQGPEFLTYFQNEAQLEKSRLLSDRFSAERPKGSFSTLEIQRTEQGDSAMYLCASSLGTGERPQHFGDGTRLSIL.

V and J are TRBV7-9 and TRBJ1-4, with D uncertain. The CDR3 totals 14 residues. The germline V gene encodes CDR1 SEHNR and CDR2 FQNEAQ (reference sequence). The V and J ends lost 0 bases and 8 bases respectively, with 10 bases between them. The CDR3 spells CASSLANAEEKLFF. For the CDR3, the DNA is TGTGCCAGCAGCTTAGCGAATGCAGAAGAAAAACTGTTTTTT.

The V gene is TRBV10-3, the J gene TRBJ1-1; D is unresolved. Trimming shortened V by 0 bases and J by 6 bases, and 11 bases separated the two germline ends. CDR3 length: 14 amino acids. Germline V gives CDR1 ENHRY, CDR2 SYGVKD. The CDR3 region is CAISESTDTSEAFF. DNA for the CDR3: TGTGCCATCAGTGAGTCGACGGATACTTCTGAAGCTTTCTTT.

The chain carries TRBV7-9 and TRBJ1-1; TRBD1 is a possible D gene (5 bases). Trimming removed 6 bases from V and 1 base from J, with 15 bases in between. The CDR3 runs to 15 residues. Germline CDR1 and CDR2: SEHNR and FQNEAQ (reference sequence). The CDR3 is CASSQLPGKNTEAFF. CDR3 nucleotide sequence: TGTGCCAGCAGTCAATTACCAGGGAAGAACACTGAAGCTTTCTTT.

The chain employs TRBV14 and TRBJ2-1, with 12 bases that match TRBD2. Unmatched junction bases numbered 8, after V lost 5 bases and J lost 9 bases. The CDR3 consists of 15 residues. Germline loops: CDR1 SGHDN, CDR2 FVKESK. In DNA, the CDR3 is TGTGCCAGCAGCTCCCGACTAGCGGGAGCGGCTGAGCAGTTCTTC. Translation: CASSSRLAGAAEQFF.

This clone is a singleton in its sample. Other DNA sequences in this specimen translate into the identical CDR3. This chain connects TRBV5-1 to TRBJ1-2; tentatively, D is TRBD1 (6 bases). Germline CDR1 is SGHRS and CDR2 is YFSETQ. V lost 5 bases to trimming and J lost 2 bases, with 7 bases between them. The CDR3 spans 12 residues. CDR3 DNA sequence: TGCGCCAGCAGTGACAGGAACTATGGCTACACCTTC. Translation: CASSDRNYGYTF. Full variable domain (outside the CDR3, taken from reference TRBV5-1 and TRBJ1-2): KAGVTQTPRYLIKTRGQQVTLSCSPISGHRSVSWYQQTPGQGLQFLFEYFSETQRNKGNFPGRFSGRQFSNSRSEMNVSTLELGDSALYLCASSDRNYGYTFGSGTRLTVV.

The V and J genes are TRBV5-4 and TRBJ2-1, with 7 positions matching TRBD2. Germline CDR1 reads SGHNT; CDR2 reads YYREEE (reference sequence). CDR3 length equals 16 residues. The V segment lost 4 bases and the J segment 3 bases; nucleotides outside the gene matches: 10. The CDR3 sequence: CASSPKGGSRYNEQFF. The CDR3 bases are TGTGCCAGCAGCCCCAAAGGCGGGAGCCGCTACAATGAGCAGTTCTTC.

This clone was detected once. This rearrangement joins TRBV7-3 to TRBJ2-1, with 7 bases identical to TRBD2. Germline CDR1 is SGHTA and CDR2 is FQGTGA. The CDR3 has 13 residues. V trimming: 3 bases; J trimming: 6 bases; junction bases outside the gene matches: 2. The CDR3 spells CASSFSGRNEQFF. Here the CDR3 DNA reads TGTGCCAGCAGCTTTAGCGGGCGCAATGAGCAGTTCTTC.

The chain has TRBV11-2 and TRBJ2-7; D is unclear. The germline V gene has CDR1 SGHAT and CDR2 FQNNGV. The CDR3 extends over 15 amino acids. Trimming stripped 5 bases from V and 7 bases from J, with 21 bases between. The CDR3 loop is CASSPYSPRVAEQYF. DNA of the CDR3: TGTGCCAGCAGCCCTTATTCCCCCCGAGTTGCAGAGCAGTACTTC. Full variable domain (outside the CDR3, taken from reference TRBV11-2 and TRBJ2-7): EAGVAQSPRYKIIEKRQSVAFWCNPISGHATLYWYQQILGQGPKLLIQFQNNGVVDDSQLPKDRFSAERLKGVDSTLKIQPAKLEDSAVYLCASSPYSPRVAEQYFGPGTRLTVT.